These T cell receptor beta chains were read from a single sample in a study of Tregs in tolerant kidney transplant recipients. Sequencing was performed with immunoSEQ multiplex PCR; in TCRdb, only in-frame clones are kept and a portion is missing. The table lists approximately 47,000 clones, roughly 90% of them singletons. The source was CD8+ T cells from blood (PBMCs), collected 12 months after the transplant. Every receptor here comes from a human patient who received a combined kidney and bone marrow transplant. The T cells may partly be graft donor cells. CDR3s include the opening cysteine and the closing phenylalanine or tryptophan. D genes are given only for firm matches. Clone size appears in some rows only: once, few, many, or a class for an expanded clone.

D	size	J	V	CDR3	DNA
-	-	TRBJ2-7	TRBV2	CASSAEQGYEQYF	TGTGCCAGCAGTGCCGAACAGGGCTACGAGCAGTACTTC
TRBD1	few	TRBJ1-2	TRBV5-1	CASSRTGNYGYTF	TGCGCCAGCAGCAGGACAGGGAACTATGGCTACACCTTC
TRBD1	-	TRBJ2-1	TRBV7-8	CASSQDRGLANEQFF	TGTGCCAGCAGCCAGGACAGGGGCCTCGCCAATGAGCAGTTCTTC
-	-	TRBJ2-7	TRBV7-9	CASSPGHEQYF	TGTGCCAGCAGCCCAGGGCACGAGCAGTACTTC
TRBD1	-	TRBJ1-2	TRBV29-1	CSVESQGGNYGYTF	TGCAGCGTTGAGTCCCAGGGGGGAAACTATGGCTACACCTTC
-	-	TRBJ1-2	TRBV4-1	CASSQLQTGGGYTF	TGCGCCAGCAGCCAACTTCAAACTGGCGGTGGCTACACCTTC
TRBD2	-	TRBJ2-1	TRBV29-1	CSVAGGYNEQFF	TGCAGCGTTGCGGGGGGGTACAATGAGCAGTTCTTC
-	-	TRBJ1-1	TRBV11-2	CASSTGPSLEAFF	TGTGCCAGCAGCACCGGTCCCTCCCTGGAGGCTTTCTTT
-	-	TRBJ1-1	TRBV9	CASSLGLRTEAFF	TGTGCCAGCAGCTTGGGACTGCGGACTGAAGCTTTCTTT
TRBD1	once	TRBJ2-3	TRBV9	CASSARQGAGTDTQYF	TGTGCCAGCAGCGCAAGACAGGGGGCAGGCACAGATACGCAGTATTTT
-	-	TRBJ2-7	TRBV10-1	CASGSPVYEQYF	TGCGCCAGCGGTTCTCCGGTCTACGAGCAGTACTTC
TRBD2	-	TRBJ2-5	TRBV7-7	CASSLYVGGSVSDKETQYF	TGTGCCAGCAGCTTATATGTGGGCGGGAGCGTGTCCGACAAAGAGACCCAGTACTTC
-	-	TRBJ2-2	TRBV7-9	CAMRRGTTGELFF	TGTGCCATGCGGAGGGGAACGACCGGGGAGCTGTTTTTT
-	-	TRBJ1-6	TRBV7-2	CASSPSGSGGSPLLSPLHF	TGTGCCAGCAGCCCCTCGGGGTCCGGGGGTTCACCGTTACTCTCACCCCTCCACTTT
TRBD2	-	TRBJ2-5	TRBV28	CASSLNFRGEQETQYF	TGTGCCAGCAGTCTAAACTTCCGGGGGGAGCAAGAGACCCAGTACTTC
-	-	TRBJ2-1	TRBV13	CASSLVEPGEQFF	TGTGCCAGCAGCTTAGTAGAGCCGGGTGAGCAGTTCTTC
-	-	TRBJ2-7	TRBV29-1	CSVTTGAGYEQYF	TGCAGCGTGACCACAGGGGCGGGGTACGAGCAGTACTTC
-	-	TRBJ2-3	TRBV5-1	CASSLTGTSTDTQYF	TGCGCCAGCAGCTTGACAGGGACCAGCACAGATACGCAGTATTTT
TRBD2	-	TRBJ2-3	TRBV19	CASTVAGGPGDTQYF	TGTGCCAGTACCGTAGCGGGAGGGCCGGGAGATACGCAGTATTTT
-	-	TRBJ1-5	TRBV6-5	CASSPQGFGQPQHF	TGTGCCAGCAGTCCACAGGGTTTTGGTCAGCCCCAGCATTTT
TRBD2	-	TRBJ2-1	TRBV7-9	CASSLAPIAGAVNEQFF	TGTGCCAGCAGCTTAGCCCCCATAGCGGGAGCAGTGAATGAGCAGTTCTTC
TRBD2	-	TRBJ2-3	TRBV2	CASSGGSGIRTDTQYF	TGTGCCAGCAGTGGCGGTAGCGGGATTAGGACAGATACGCAGTATTTT
-	-	TRBJ2-2	TRBV12-5	CASGLPLTGAGELFF	TGTGCTAGTGGTTTGCCACTGACAGGAGCCGGGGAGCTGTTTTTT
TRBD1	-	TRBJ2-4	TRBV14	CASSPRQGNIQYF	TGTGCCAGCAGCCCCAGACAGGGGAACATTCAGTACTTC
-	-	TRBJ2-1	TRBV11-2	CASSLDYGSGRIEQFF	TGTGCCAGCAGCTTAGACTACGGCTCCGGGAGAATTGAGCAGTTCTTC
TRBD1	-	TRBJ2-7	TRBV6-6	CATCLWTGHEQYF	TGTGCCACCTGCCTTTGGACAGGGCACGAGCAGTACTTC
TRBD1	-	TRBJ2-2	TRBV5-5	CASRGQGPRKYTGELFF	TGTGCCAGCAGGGGACAGGGCCCACGGAAATATACCGGGGAGCTGTTTTTT